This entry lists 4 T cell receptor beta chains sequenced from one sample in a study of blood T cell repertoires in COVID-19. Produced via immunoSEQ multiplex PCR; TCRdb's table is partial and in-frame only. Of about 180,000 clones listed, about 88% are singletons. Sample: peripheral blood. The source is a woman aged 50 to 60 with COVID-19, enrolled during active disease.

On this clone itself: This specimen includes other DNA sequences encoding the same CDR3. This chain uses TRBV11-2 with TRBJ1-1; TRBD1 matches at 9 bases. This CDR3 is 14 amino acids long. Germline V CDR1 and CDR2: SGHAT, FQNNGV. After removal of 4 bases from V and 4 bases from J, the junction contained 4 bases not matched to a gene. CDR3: CASSSGQGSTEAFF. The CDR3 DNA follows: TGTGCCAGCAGCTCTGGACAGGGGAGCACTGAAGCTTTCTTT.

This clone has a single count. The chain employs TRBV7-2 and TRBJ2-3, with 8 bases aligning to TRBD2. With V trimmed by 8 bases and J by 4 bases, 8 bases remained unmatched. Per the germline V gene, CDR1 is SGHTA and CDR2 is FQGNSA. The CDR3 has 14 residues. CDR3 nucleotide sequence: TGTGCCAGCTTCGGGGGGGCCTGGGCAGATACGCAGTATTTT. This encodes CASFGGAWADTQYF.

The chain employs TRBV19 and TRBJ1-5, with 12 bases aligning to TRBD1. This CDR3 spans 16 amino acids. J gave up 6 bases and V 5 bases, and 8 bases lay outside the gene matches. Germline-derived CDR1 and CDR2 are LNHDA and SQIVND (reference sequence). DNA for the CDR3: TGTGCCAGTAGTTCGGGACAGGGGGCTCTTTTTCAGCCCCAGCATTTT. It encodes CASSSGQGALFQPQHF.

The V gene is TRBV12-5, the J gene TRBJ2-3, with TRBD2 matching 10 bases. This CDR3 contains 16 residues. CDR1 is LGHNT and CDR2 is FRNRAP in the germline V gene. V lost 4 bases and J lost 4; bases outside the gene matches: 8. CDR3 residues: CASGYYSGGYSDTQYF. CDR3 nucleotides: TGTGCTAGTGGTTACTATAGCGGGGGGTACTCAGATACGCAGTATTTT. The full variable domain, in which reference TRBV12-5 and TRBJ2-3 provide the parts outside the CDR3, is DARVTQTPRHKVTEMGQEVTMRCQPILGHNTVFWYRQTMMQGLELLAYFRNRAPLDDSGMPKDRFSAEMPDATLATLKIQPSEPRDSAVYFCASGYYSGGYSDTQYFGPGTRLTVL.